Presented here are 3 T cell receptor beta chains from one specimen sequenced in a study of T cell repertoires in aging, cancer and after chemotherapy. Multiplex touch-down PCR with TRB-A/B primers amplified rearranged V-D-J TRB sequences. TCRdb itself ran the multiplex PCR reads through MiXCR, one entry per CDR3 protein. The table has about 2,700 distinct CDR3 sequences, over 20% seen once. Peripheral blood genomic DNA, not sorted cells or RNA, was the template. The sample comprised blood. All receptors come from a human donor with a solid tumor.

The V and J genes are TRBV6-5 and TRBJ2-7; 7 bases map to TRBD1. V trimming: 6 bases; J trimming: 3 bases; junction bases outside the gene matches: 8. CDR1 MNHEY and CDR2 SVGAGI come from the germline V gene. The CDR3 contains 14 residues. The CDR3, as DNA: TGTGCCAGCAGGGTGACGACAGGGCACTACGAGCAGTACTTC. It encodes CASRVTTGHYEQYF.

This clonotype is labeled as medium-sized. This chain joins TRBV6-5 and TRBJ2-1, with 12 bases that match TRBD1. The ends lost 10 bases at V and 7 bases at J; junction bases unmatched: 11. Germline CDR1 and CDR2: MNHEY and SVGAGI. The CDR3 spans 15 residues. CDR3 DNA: TGTGCCACCAGCCTTACGGGACAGGGGGCAAATGAGCAGTTCTTC. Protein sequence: CATSLTGQGANEQFF.

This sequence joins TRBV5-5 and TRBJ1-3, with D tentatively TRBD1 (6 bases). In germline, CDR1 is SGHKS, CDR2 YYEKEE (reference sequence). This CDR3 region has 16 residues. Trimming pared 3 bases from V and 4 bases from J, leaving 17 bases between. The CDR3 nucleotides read TGTGCCAGCAGCTCCCGGGAGGCAGGGACAGGAAACACCATATATTTT. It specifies CASSSREAGTGNTIYF.